A selection of T cell receptor beta chains follows, all from one sample in a study of human T cells and chemical hapten exposure. In TCRdb, the RACE reads were re-called with MiXCR into one record per CDR3 protein. This table holds approximately 50,000 distinct CDR3 sequences, roughly 12% found once. This specimen consisted of whole blood, obtained in connection with sensitization to the hapten diphenylcyclopropenone (DPC). The source of these receptors is a woman between 35 and 50 years old with alopecia areata. Some clones in this sample may be carry-over from other donors' samples. Each CDR3 is given with its conserved first and last residue. The order of the fields is D gene, V gene, clone size, J gene, CDR3 protein, CDR3 DNA. D genes are given only for firm matches. Some rows have no size entry. The others give once, few or many, or a class for an expanded clone.

-	TRBV7-8	-	TRBJ2-7	CASSLRGGPYEQYF	TGTGCCAGCAGCTTAAGGGGGGGCCCCTACGAGCAGTACTTC
-	TRBV6-2/TRBV6-3	-	TRBJ2-7	CASTDRRSYEQYF	TGTGCCAGCACAGACAGGAGATCCTACGAGCAGTACTTC
TRBD1	TRBV3-1	few	TRBJ2-1	CASSPRDRGNRGEQFF	TGTGCCAGCAGCCCCCGGGACAGGGGGAATAGGGGTGAGCAGTTCTTC
-	TRBV20-1	few	TRBJ2-3	CSARSVGYNTDTQYF	TGCAGTGCTAGATCGGTCGGGTACAACACAGATACGCAGTATTTT
TRBD2	TRBV24-1	-	TRBJ2-1	CATSVGLVASYNEQFF	TGTGCCACCAGTGTGGGACTAGTGGCCTCCTACAATGAGCAGTTCTTC
-	TRBV5-5	-	TRBJ2-5	CASSLNLPQETQYF	TGTGCCAGCAGCTTGAACCTACCCCAAGAGACCCAGTACTTC
-	TRBV27	few	TRBJ2-7	CASSALGQYEQYF	TGTGCCAGCAGTGCCCTTGGACAATACGAGCAGTACTTC
-	TRBV29-1	-	TRBJ2-7	CSVHTGPEQYF	TGCAGCGTTCACACGGGGCCCGAGCAGTACTTC
TRBD2	TRBV28	few	TRBJ2-7	CASTDTSVYEQYF	TGTGCCAGCACCGACACTAGCGTCTACGAGCAGTACTTC
-	TRBV6-1	many	TRBJ2-1	CASSAQEGYGAREQFF	TGTGCCAGCAGTGCCCAAGAGGGTTACGGGGCCCGTGAGCAGTTCTTC
TRBD2	TRBV7-3	few	TRBJ2-1	CASSVDIAGGLEQFF	TGTGCCAGCAGCGTCGATATAGCGGGGGGACTAGAGCAGTTCTTC
TRBD2	TRBV29-1	-	TRBJ2-2	CSAGQGLAGAVGELFF	TGCAGCGCCGGACAGGGACTAGCGGGAGCTGTCGGGGAGCTGTTTTTT
TRBD1	TRBV27	few	TRBJ1-5	CASSPTGMNQPQHF	TGTGCCAGCAGTCCGACAGGGATGAATCAGCCCCAGCATTTT
-	TRBV7-9	-	TRBJ2-2	CASSLNHQQGQARRDPGELFF	TGTGCCAGCAGCTTAAATCATCAGCAAGGGCAGGCACGTCGTGATCCCGGGGAGCTGTTTTTT
-	TRBV4-3	-	TRBJ2-1	CASSAGTGNNEQFF	TGCGCCAGCAGTGCGGGGACTGGCAACAATGAGCAGTTCTTC
TRBD1	TRBV2	-	TRBJ2-2	CASSEQSTGFGELFF	TGTGCCAGCAGTGAACAATCGACAGGGTTCGGGGAGCTGTTTTTT
-	TRBV20-1	few	TRBJ1-5	CSARVRGSNQPQHF	TGCAGTGCTAGAGTTCGGGGTTCCAATCAGCCCCAGCATTTT
-	TRBV7-8	many	TRBJ1-5	CASSSTGWSNQPQHF	TGTGCCAGCAGCTCCACGGGGTGGAGCAATCAGCCCCAGCATTTT
TRBD1	TRBV7-8	-	TRBJ1-1	CVSSPFGQGLLAFF	TGTGTCAGCAGCCCATTCGGACAGGGTTTGTTAGCTTTCTTT
TRBD1	TRBV30	-	TRBJ1-5	CAWIGRPRDTGDDQPQHF	TGTGCCTGGATAGGTCGGCCCAGGGATACAGGGGACGATCAGCCCCAGCATTTT
-	TRBV7-8	-	TRBJ1-5	CASSLEGGPQHF	TGTGCCAGCAGCTTAGAGGGCGGGCCCCAGCATTTT
-	TRBV7-9	-	TRBJ1-2	CASSQREGAYGYTF	TGTGCCAGCAGCCAGAGAGAGGGCGCCTATGGCTACACCTTC
TRBD2	TRBV11-2	-	TRBJ2-5	CASSKERKRELSETQYF	TGTGCCAGCAGCAAGGAGAGGAAGCGGGAGCTGTCAGAGACCCAGTACTTC
-	TRBV12-3/TRBV12-4	many	TRBJ2-7	CASSWGTGYEQYF	TGTGCCAGCAGTTGGGGGACGGGCTACGAGCAGTACTTC
-	TRBV10-2	-	TRBJ2-5	CASTTPGEKETQYF	TGCGCCAGCACCACCCCGGGGGAGAAAGAGACCCAGTACTTC
-	TRBV18	-	TRBJ2-3	CASSRTAASTDTQYF	TGTGCCAGCTCACGGACGGCGGCTTCCACAGATACGCAGTATTTT
TRBD1	TRBV7-2	-	TRBJ2-3	CASSSQGAHRTDTQYF	TGTGCCAGCAGCTCACAGGGGGCGCATCGGACAGATACGCAGTATTTT
TRBD2	TRBV4-2	-	TRBJ2-2	CASRTGLAGEVNTGELFF	TGTGCCAGCAGGACGGGACTAGCGGGAGAGGTAAACACCGGGGAGCTGTTTTTT
-	TRBV5-5	-	TRBJ1-3	CASSLEAYSGNTIYF	TGTGCCAGCAGCTTGGAGGCCTACTCTGGAAACACCATATATTTT
TRBD2	TRBV15	-	TRBJ2-1	CATSRKSPGLAGWGGEQFF	TGTGCCACCAGCAGAAAGTCCCCGGGACTAGCAGGATGGGGAGGTGAGCAGTTCTTC
-	TRBV18	many	TRBJ1-3	CASSPRQLQDSGNTIYF	TGTGCCAGCTCACCAAGACAGCTCCAAGACTCTGGAAACACCATATATTTT
-	TRBV5-4	-	TRBJ2-1	CASSPSKNNEQFF	TGTGCCAGCAGTCCCTCCAAGAACAATGAGCAGTTCTTC
-	TRBV12-3/TRBV12-4	few	TRBJ1-1	CASGKGTENTEAFF	TGTGCCAGCGGTAAGGGGACGGAGAACACTGAAGCTTTCTTT
-	TRBV3-1	few	TRBJ2-7	CASSQQGGYYEQYF	TGTGCCAGCAGCCAGCAGGGGGGGTACTACGAGCAGTACTTC
-	TRBV7-6	few	TRBJ2-1	CASSSKGAPSYNEQFF	TGTGCCAGCAGCTCAAAAGGGGCCCCCTCCTACAATGAGCAGTTCTTC
TRBD2	TRBV11-2	many	TRBJ2-1	CASSYLAGGEQFF	TGTGCCAGCAGTTACCTAGCGGGAGGTGAGCAGTTCTTC
-	TRBV10-3	many	TRBJ1-1	CAIRDPGPNTEAFF	TGTGCCATCAGGGATCCGGGCCCGAACACTGAAGCTTTCTTT
TRBD1	TRBV28	-	TRBJ2-7	CASSLQGALSYEQYF	TGTGCCAGCAGTTTACAGGGGGCCCTCTCCTACGAGCAGTACTTC
TRBD1	TRBV28	-	TRBJ2-3	CASTRTGGTDTQYF	TGTGCCAGCACCCGGACAGGGGGCACAGATACGCAGTATTTT
-	TRBV6-6	-	TRBJ2-3	CASKTGSDTQYF	TGTGCCAGCAAAACGGGGTCCGATACGCAGTATTTT
TRBD1	TRBV10-1	many	TRBJ2-7	CASSESKGASYEQYF	TGCGCCAGCAGTGAGTCAAAGGGGGCTTCCTACGAGCAGTACTTC
-	TRBV29-1	-	TRBJ2-7	CSVEAGTSYEQYF	TGCAGCGTTGAAGCAGGCACCTCCTACGAGCAGTACTTC
TRBD2	TRBV7-2	few	TRBJ2-5	CASSLRATSGGQETQYF	TGTGCCAGCAGCTTACGAGCGACTAGCGGGGGGCAAGAGACCCAGTACTTC
TRBD1	TRBV20-1	few	TRBJ1-1	CSARRFRDRLTEAFF	TGCAGTGCTAGGCGATTCCGGGACAGGCTCACTGAAGCTTTCTTT
TRBD1	TRBV7-6	many	TRBJ1-4	CASSLANRGKNEKLFF	TGTGCCAGCAGCTTGGCCAACAGGGGGAAGAATGAAAAACTGTTTTTT
TRBD2	TRBV11-2	many	TRBJ2-1	CASSFSRSRLAGGRSNEQFF	TGTGCCAGCAGCTTCTCTAGGTCCAGGCTAGCGGGGGGACGAAGCAATGAGCAGTTCTTC
TRBD2	TRBV4-3	many	TRBJ2-1	CASSQVIPSGAIGMNEQFF	TGCGCCAGCAGCCAAGTCATACCTAGCGGGGCTATCGGGATGAATGAGCAGTTCTTC
TRBD2	TRBV20-1	-	TRBJ2-3	CSANSGGTDTQYF	TGCAGTGCTAATAGCGGGGGCACAGATACGCAGTATTTT
-	TRBV2	few	TRBJ2-3	CASSVDTDTQYF	TGTGCCAGCAGTGTTGATACAGATACGCAGTATTTT
-	TRBV28	many	TRBJ1-5	CASDGNNQPQHF	TGTGCCAGCGACGGAAACAATCAGCCCCAGCATTTT
TRBD1	TRBV13	many	TRBJ1-1	CASSSGTGGGNTEAFF	TGTGCCAGCAGCTCCGGGACAGGGGGCGGGAACACTGAAGCTTTCTTT
-	TRBV27	few	TRBJ1-6	CASSTLKGGSPLHF	TGTGCCAGCAGCACCCTGAAGGGCGGTTCACCCCTCCACTTT
-	TRBV7-3	many	TRBJ2-5	CASSPAAGSQETQYF	TGTGCCAGCAGCCCCGCTGCAGGGAGCCAAGAGACCCAGTACTTC